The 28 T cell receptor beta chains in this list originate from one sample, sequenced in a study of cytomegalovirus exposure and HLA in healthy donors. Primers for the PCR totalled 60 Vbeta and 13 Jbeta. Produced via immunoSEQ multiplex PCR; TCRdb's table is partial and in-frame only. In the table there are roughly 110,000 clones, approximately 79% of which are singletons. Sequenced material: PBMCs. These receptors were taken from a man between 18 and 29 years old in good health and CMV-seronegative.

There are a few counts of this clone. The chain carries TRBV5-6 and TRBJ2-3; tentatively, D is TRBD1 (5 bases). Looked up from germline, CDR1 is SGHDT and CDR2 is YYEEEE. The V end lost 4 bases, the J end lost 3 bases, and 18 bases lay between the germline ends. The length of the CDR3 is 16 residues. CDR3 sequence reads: CASSPVTERSTDTQYF. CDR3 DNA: TGTGCCAGCAGCCCGGTGACAGAGCGAAGTACAGATACGCAGTATTTT.

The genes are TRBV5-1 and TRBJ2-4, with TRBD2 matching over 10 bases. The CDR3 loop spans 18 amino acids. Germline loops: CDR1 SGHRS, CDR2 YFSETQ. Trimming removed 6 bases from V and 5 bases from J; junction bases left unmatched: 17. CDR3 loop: CASTGGAGTSDTENIQYF. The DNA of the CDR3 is TGCGCCAGCACCGGGGGGGCCGGGACTAGCGATACGGAAAACATTCAGTACTTC. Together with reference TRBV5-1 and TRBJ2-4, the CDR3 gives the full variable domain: KAGVTQTPRYLIKTRGQQVTLSCSPISGHRSVSWYQQTPGQGLQFLFEYFSETQRNKGNFPGRFSGRQFSNSRSEMNVSTLELGDSALYLCASTGGAGTSDTENIQYFGAGTRLSVL.

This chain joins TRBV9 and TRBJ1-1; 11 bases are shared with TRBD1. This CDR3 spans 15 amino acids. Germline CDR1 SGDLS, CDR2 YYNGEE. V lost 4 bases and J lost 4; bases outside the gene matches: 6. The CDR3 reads CASSPGQGAGTEAFF. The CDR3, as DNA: TGTGCCAGCAGCCCCGGACAGGGGGCGGGCACTGAAGCTTTCTTT.

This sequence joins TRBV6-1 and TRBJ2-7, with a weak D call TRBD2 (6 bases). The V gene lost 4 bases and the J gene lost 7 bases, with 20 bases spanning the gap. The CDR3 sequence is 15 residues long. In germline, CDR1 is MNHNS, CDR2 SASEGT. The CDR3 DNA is TGTGCCAGCAGTGTGGGGGGTTCAGGAACGGGGGAGCAGTACTTC. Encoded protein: CASSVGGSGTGEQYF.

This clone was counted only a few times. CDR3 DNA sequence: TGTGCCAGCAGCCACCTTAACCGGGATGAGCAGTTCTTC. This translates into CASSHLNRDEQFF. The chain is built from TRBV11-2 and TRBJ2-1; D remains unclear. V was cut by 5 bases and J by 8 bases, with 13 bases left in between. Germline V gene sequence: CDR1 SGHAT, CDR2 FQNNGV. This CDR3 has 13 amino acids. Using reference TRBV11-2 and TRBJ2-1 for the parts outside the CDR3, the full variable domain is EAGVAQSPRYKIIEKRQSVAFWCNPISGHATLYWYQQILGQGPKLLIQFQNNGVVDDSQLPKDRFSAERLKGVDSTLKIQPAKLEDSAVYLCASSHLNRDEQFFGPGTRLTVL.

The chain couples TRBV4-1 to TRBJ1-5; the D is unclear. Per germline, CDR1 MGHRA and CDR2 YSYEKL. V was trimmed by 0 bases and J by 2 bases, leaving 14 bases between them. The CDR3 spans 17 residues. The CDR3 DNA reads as TGCGCCAGCAGCCAAGATACTAGGCCCACGGGCAATCAGCCCCAGCATTTT. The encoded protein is CASSQDTRPTGNQPQHF.

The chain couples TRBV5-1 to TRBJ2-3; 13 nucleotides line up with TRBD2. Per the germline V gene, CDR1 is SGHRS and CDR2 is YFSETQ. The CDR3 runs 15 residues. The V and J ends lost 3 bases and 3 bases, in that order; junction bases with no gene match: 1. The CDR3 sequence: CASSSGLAGTDTQYF. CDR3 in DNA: TGCGCCAGCAGCTCGGGACTAGCGGGGACAGATACGCAGTATTTT.

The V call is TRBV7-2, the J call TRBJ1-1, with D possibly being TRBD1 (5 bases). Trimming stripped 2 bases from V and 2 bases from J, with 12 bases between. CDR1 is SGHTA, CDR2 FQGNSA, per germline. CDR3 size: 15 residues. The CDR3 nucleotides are TGTGCCAGCAGCTTAATGGGGGGGTTCAACACTGAAGCTTTCTTT. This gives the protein CASSLMGGFNTEAFF.

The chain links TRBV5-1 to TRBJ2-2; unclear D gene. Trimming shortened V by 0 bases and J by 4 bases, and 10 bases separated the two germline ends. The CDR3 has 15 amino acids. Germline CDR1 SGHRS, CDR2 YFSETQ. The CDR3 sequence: CASSLARPITGELFF. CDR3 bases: TGCGCCAGCAGCTTGGCCAGGCCGATCACCGGGGAGCTGTTTTTT.

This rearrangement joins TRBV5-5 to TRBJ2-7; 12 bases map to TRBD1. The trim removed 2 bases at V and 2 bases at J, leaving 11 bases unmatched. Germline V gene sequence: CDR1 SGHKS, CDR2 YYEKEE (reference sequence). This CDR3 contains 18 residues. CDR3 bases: TGTGCCAGCAGCTTAGTTGGGACAGGGGGCTTAGGGGCCTACGAGCAGTACTTC. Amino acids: CASSLVGTGGLGAYEQYF.

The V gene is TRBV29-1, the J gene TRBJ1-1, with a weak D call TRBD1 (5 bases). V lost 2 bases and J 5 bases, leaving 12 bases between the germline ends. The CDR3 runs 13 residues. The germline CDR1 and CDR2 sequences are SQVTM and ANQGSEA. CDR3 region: CSVESGVYTEAFF. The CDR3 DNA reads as TGCAGCGTTGAATCGGGGGTATATACTGAAGCTTTCTTT. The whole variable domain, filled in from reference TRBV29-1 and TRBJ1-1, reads SAVISQKPSRDICQRGTSLTIQCQVDSQVTMMFWYRQQPGQSLTLIATANQGSEATYESGFVIDKFPISRPNLTFSTLTVSNMSPEDSSIYLCSVESGVYTEAFFGQGTRLTVV.

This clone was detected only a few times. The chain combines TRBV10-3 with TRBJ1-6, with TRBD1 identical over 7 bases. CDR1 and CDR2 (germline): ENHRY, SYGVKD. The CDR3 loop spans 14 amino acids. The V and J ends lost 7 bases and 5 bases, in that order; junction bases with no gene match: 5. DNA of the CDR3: TGTGCCATCAAGGACAGGCAGAATAATTCACCCCTCCACTTT. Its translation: CAIKDRQNNSPLHF.

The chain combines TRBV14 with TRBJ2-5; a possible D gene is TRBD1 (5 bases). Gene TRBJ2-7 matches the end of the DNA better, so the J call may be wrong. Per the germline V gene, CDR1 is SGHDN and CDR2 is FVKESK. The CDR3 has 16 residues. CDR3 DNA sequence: TGTGCCAGCAGCCAAGAACCCGACAGACTCACCTACGAGCAGTACTTC. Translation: CASSQEPDRLTYEQYF.

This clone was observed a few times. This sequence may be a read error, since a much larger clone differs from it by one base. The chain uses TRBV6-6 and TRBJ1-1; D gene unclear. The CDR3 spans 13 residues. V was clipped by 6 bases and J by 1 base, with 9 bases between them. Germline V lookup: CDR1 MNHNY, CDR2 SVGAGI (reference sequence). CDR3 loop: CASRERANTEAFF. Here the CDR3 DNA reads TGTGCCAGCAGGGAGAGAGCGAACACTGAAGCTTTCTTT.

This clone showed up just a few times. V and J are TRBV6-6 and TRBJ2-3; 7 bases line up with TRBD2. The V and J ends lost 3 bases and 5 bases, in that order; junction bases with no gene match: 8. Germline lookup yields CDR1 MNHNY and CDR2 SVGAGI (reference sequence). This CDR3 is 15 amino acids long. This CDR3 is CASSYLSGGRDTQYF. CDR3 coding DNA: TGTGCCAGCAGTTATTTGTCGGGGGGTAGAGATACGCAGTATTTT.

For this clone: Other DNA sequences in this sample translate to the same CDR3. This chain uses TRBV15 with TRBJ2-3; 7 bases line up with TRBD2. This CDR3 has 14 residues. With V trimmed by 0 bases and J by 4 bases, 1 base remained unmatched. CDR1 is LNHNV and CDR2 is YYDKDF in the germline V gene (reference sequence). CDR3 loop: CATSRDRGADTQYF. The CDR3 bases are TGTGCCACCAGCAGAGATCGGGGGGCAGATACGCAGTATTTT.

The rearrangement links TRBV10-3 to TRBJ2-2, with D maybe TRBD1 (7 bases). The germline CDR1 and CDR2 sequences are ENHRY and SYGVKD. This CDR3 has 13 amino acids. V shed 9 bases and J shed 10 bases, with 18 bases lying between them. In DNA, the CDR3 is TGTGCCATTAAGGGGGCAGGACTAACGGAGCTGTTTTTT. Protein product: CAIKGAGLTELFF.

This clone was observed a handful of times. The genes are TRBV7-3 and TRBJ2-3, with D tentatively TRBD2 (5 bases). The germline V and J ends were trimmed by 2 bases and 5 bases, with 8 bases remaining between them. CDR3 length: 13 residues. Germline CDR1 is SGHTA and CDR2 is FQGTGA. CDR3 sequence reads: CASSLAGGDTQYF. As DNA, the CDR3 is TGTGCCAGCAGCTTAGCGGGCGGAGATACGCAGTATTTT.

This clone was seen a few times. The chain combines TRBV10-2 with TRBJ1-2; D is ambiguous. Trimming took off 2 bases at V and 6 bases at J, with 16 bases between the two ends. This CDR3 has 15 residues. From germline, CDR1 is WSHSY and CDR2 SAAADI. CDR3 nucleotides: TGCGCCAGCAGTGAGAGACTGCCGCCGTCCCATGGCTACACCTTC. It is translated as CASSERLPPSHGYTF.

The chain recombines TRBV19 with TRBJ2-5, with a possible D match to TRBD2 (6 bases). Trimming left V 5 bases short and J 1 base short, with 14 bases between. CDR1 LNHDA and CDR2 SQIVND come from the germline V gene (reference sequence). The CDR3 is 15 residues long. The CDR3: CASSALAWSQETQYF. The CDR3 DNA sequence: TGTGCCAGTAGTGCGCTAGCGTGGTCCCAAGAGACCCAGTACTTC.

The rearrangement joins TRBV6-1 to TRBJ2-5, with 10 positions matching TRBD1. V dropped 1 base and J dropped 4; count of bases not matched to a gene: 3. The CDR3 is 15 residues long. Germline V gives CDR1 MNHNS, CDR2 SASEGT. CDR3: CASSEGTGGLETQYF. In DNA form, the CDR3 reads TGTGCCAGCAGTGAAGGGACAGGGGGATTAGAGACCCAGTACTTC.

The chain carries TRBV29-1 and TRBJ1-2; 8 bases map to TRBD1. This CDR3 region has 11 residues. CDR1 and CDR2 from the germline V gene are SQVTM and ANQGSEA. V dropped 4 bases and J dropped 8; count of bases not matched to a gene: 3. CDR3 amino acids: CSVGDRTGYTF. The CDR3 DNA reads TGCAGCGTTGGGGACAGGACCGGCTACACCTTC.

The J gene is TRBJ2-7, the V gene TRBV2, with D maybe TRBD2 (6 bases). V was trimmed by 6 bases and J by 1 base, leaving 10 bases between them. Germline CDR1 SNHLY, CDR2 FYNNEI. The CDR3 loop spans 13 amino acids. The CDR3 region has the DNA TGTGCCAGCAGGTCTAGCGTATCCTACGAGCAGTACTTC. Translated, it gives CASRSSVSYEQYF.

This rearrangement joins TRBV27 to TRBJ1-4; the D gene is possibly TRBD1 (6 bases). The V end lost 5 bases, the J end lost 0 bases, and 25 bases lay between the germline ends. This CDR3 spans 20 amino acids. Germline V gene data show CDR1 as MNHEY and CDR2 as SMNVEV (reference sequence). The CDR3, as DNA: TGTGCCAGCAGTCCCCATGGTTTGGGCCGAGGGGGTGCAACTAATGAAAAACTGTTTTTT. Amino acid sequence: CASSPHGLGRGGATNEKLFF.

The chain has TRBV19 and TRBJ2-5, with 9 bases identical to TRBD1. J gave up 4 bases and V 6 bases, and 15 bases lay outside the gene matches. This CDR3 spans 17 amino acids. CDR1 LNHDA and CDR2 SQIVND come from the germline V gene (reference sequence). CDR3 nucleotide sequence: TGTGCCAGTAGCCCTATCCTAATGGGACAGGGCGGAGAGACCCAGTACTTC. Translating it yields CASSPILMGQGGETQYF.

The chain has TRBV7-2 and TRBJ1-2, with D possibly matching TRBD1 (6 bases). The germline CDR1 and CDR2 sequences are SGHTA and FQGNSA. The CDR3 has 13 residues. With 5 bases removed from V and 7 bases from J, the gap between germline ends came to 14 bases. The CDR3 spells CASSRDSRGGYTF. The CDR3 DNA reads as TGTGCCAGCAGCCGTGACAGCAGGGGTGGCTACACCTTC. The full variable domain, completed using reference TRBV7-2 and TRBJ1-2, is GAGVSQSPSNKVTEKGKDVELRCDPISGHTALYWYRQSLGQGLEFLIYFQGNSAPDKSGLPSDRFSAERTGGSVSTLTIQRTQQEDSAVYLCASSRDSRGGYTFGSGTRLTVV.

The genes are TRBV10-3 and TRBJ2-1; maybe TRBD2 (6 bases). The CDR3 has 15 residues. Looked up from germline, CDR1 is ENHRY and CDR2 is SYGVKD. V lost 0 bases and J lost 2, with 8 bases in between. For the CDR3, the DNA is TGTGCCATCAGTGAGTCGGCGGGGCCCTACAATGAGCAGTTCTTC. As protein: CAISESAGPYNEQFF.

Written as DNA, the CDR3 is TGTGCCAGCAGTTACTCCGAGGGCTTCCAGCCCCAGCATTTT. It encodes CASSYSEGFQPQHF. The rearrangement links TRBV6-5 to TRBJ1-5, with D uncertain. CDR1 is MNHEY and CDR2 is SVGAGI in the germline V gene. Trimming pared 0 bases from V and 7 bases from J, leaving 10 bases between. This CDR3 has 14 residues.